This entry concerns a single T cell receptor beta chain. Its specificity is unknown. The assay was immunoSEQ multiplex PCR, and TCRdb's table has in-frame clones only and misses some. The sample has 17,000 or so clones, around 91% seen once; the top ten hold approximately 0.54%. A marrow graft followed busulfan-fludarabine conditioning, with cyclophosphamide on days +3 and +4. This sample is part of a study of T cells after posttransplantation cyclophosphamide. Whole-study results and caveats: Recipient CMV seropositivity and CMV reactivation strongly tracked TRB clonality. Blood and skin or GI T cell repertoires showed limited TRB overlap.

The germline V and J ends were trimmed by 4 bases and 0 bases, with 10 bases remaining between them. From germline, CDR1 is LNHDA and CDR2 SQIVND (reference sequence). The CDR3 is 14 amino acids. This TCR was recovered from a male patient aged 60-69 years who received an allogeneic stem cell transplant from a related donor and was CMV-positive. Some T cells may possibly be graft donor cells. Material: CD4+ T cells sorted from blood, obtained after allogeneic stem cell transplant with posttransplant cyclophosphamide. This rearrangement joins TRBV19 to TRBJ2-7, with a possible D match to TRBD1 (6 bases). CDR3 in DNA: TGTGCCAGTAGTACATCAGGGGACTCCTACGAGCAGTACTTC. Encoded protein: CASSTSGDSYEQYF.